The clone carrying this T cell receptor (beta chain) has just a few counts. RNA transcripts provided the source from which TCR beta CDR3 regions were amplified. HTBI primers were used for first-round RT-PCR of the TCR CDR3. TCRdb re-analysed the multiplex PCR reads in MiXCR, keeping a single row per CDR3 protein. The sample has about 400,000 distinct CDR3 sequences; roughly 14% are singletons. Not enrolled were patients with uncontrolled infection, other autoimmune disease, pregnancy or lactation. The diagnostic basis comprised clinical symptoms, serum thyroxine and TRAb, thyroid ultrasound and orbital computed tomography. This specimen belongs to a study of T cells in Graves' hyperthyroidism and ophthalmopathy. Germline values: CDR1 LNHDA, CDR2 SQIVND (reference sequence). The V and J ends lost 6 bases and 0 bases, in that order; junction bases with no gene match: 7. The CDR3 contains 15 residues.

The sequence was collected from a man younger than 30 with Graves' ophthalmopathy. The chain links TRBV19 to TRBJ2-7, with 8 bases identical to TRBD1. Sequencing used blood. The CDR3 DNA sequence: TGTGCCAGTAGCCTCCGGGACAGGCCCTCCTACGAGCAGTACTTC. Translation: CASSLRDRPSYEQYF.